This TCR beta chain was recovered during a study of response to subunit inactivated influenza vaccine. Study observations and caveats: Each seasonal influenza vaccination recruits few new T cells, the authors suggested.

Of note for this clonotype: What it binds is not known.

One entry per CDR3 protein, called by TCRdb with MiXCR from the RT-PCR reads. In the table there are about 520,000 distinct CDR3 sequences, approximately 7.8% of which are singletons. The CDR3 totals 12 residues. CDR1 and CDR2 from the germline V gene are MNHEY and SVGAGI. V shed 5 bases and J shed 6 bases, with 8 bases lying between them. The input for sequencing was PBMCs from blood, taken roughly 24 months after vaccination. The rearrangement joins TRBV6-5 to TRBJ2-1; a possible D gene is TRBD1 (6 bases). This TCR was sampled from a man aged 45 to 70 who received an inactivated influenza vaccine. This CDR3 is CASSTGSNEQFF. In DNA form, the CDR3 reads TGTGCCAGCAGTACAGGGAGCAATGAGCAGTTCTTC.